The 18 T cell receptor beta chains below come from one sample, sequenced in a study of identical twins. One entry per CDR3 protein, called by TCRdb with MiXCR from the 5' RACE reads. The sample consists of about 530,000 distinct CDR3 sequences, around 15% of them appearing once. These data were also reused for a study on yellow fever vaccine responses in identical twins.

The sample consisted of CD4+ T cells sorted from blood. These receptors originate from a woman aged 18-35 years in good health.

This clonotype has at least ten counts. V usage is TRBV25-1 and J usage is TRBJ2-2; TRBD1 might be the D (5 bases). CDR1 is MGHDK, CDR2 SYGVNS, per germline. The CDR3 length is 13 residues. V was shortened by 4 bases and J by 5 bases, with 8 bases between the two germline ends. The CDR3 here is CASSAAGTGELFF. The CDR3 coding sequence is TGTGCCAGCAGTGCTGCAGGGACCGGGGAGCTGTTTTTT.

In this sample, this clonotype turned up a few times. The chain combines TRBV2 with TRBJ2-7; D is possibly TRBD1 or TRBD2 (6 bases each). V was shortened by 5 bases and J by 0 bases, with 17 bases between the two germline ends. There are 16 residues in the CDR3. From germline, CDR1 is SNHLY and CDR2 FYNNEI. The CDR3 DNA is TGTGCCAGCAGTACCCCTTGGGGGGCGAGCTCCTACGAGCAGTACTTC. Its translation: CASSTPWGASSYEQYF. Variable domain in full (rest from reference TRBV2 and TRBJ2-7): EPEVTQTPSHQVTQMGQEVILRCVPISNHLYFYWYRQILGQKVEFLVSFYNNEISEKSEIFDDQFSVERPDGSNFTLKIRSTKLEDSAMYFCASSTPWGASSYEQYFGPGTRLTVT.

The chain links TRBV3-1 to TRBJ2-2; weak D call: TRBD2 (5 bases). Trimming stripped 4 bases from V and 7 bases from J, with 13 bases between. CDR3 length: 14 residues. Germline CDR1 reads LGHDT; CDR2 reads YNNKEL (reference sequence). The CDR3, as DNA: TGTGCCAGCAGCCCCCCGGACGGGATCGGGGAGCTGTTTTTT. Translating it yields CASSPPDGIGELFF. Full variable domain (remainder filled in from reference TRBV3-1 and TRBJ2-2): DTAVSQTPKYLVTQMGNDKSIKCEQNLGHDTMYWYKQDSKKFLKIMFSYNNKELIINETVPNRFSPKSPDKAHLNLHINSLELGDSAVYFCASSPPDGIGELFFGEGSRLTVL.

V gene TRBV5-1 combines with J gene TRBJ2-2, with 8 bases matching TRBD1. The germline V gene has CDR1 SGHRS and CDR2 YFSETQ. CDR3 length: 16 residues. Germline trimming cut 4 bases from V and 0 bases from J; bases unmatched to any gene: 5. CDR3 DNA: TGCGCCAGCAGCGGAGGGACAGGTCCGAACACCGGGGAGCTGTTTTTT. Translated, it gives CASSGGTGPNTGELFF.

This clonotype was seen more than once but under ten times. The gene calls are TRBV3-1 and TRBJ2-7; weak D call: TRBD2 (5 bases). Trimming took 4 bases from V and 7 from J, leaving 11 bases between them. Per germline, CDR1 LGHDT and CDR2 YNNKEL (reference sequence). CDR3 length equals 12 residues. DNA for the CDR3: TGTGCCAGCAGCCTCCGAGGCGGGGAGCAGTACTTC. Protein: CASSLRGGEQYF.

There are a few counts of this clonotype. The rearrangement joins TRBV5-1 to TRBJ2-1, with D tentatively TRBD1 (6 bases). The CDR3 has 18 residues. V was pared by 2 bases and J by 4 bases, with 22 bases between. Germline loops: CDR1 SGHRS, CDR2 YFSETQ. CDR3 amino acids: CASSLQTWDINLYNEQFF. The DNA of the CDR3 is TGCGCCAGCAGCTTACAAACTTGGGACATTAACTTATACAATGAGCAGTTCTTC.

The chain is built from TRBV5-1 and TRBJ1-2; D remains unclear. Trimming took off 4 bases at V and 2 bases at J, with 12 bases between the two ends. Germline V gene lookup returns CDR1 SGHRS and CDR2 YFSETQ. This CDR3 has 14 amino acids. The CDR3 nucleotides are TGCGCCAGCAGCCCATGGACGGAAAACTATGGCTACACCTTC. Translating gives CASSPWTENYGYTF.

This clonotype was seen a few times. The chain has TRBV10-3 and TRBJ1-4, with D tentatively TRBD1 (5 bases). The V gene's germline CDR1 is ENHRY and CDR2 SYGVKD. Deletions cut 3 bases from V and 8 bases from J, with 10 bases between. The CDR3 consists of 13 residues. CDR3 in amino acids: CAISDRDNEKLFF. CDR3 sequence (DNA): TGTGCCATCAGTGACAGGGATAACGAAAAACTGTTTTTT.

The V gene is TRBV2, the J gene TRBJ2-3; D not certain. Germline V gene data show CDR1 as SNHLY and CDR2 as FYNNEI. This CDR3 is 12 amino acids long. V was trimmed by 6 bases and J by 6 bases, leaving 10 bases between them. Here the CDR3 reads CASSDEVDTQYF. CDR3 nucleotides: TGTGCCAGCAGCGACGAGGTGGATACGCAGTATTTT.

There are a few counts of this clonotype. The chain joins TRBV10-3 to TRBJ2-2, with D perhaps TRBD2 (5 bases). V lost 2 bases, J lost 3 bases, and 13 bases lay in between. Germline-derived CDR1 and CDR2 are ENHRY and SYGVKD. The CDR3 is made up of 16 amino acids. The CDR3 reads CAISEVGKGDTGELFF. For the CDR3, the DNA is TGTGCCATCAGTGAGGTCGGGAAAGGCGACACCGGGGAGCTGTTTTTT.

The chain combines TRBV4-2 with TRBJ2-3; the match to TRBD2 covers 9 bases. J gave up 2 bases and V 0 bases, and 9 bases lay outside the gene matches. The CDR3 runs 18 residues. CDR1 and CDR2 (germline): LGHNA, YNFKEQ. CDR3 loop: CASSQDLQTSGNTDTQYF. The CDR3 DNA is TGTGCCAGCAGCCAAGATCTACAGACTAGCGGTAACACAGATACGCAGTATTTT.

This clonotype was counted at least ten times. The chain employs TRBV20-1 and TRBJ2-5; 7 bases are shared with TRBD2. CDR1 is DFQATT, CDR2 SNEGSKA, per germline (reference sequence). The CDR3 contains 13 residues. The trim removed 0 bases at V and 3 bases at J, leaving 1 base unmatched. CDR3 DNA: TGCAGTGCTAGAGACGGGGGGAAAGAGACCCAGTACTTC. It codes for CSARDGGKETQYF.

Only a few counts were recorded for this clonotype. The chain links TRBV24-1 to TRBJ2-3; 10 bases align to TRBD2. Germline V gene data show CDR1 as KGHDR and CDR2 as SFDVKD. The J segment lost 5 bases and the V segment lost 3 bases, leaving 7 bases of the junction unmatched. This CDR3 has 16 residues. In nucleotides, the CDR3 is TGTGCCACCAGTGATCCCATAGCGGGGGGTGGAGATACGCAGTATTTT. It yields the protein CATSDPIAGGGDTQYF.

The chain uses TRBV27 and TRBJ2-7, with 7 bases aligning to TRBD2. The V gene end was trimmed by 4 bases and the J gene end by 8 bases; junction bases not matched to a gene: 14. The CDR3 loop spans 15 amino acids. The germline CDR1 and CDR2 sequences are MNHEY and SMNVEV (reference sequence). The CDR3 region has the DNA TGTGCCAGCAGTTCCCTGGGAGGGGTCCTTAACCAGCAGTACTTC. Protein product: CASSSLGGVLNQQYF.

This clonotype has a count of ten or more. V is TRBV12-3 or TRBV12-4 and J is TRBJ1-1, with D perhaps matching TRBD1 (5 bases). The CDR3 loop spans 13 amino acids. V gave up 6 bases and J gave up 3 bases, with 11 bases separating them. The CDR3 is CASSPGTYTEAFF. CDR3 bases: TGTGCCAGCAGCCCCGGGACCTACACTGAAGCTTTCTTT.

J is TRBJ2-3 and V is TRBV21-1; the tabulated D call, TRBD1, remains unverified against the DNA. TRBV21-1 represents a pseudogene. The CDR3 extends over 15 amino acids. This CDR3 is CASSALRDRGDTQYF. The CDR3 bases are TGTGCCAGCAGCGCCCTCCGGGACAGGGGTGATACGCAGTATTTT.

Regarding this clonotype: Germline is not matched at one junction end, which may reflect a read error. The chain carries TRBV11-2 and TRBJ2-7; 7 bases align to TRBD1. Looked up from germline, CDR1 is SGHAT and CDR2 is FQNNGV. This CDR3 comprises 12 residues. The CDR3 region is CASSLGLTGTFF. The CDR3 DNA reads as TGTGCCAGCAGCTTAGGGTTGACAGGGACCTTCTTC.

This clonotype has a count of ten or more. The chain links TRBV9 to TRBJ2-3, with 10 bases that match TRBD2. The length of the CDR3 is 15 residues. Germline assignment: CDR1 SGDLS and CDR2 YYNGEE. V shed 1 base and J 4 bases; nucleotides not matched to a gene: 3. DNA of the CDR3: TGTGCCAGCAGCGTACAAGCGGGAGGGGCAGATACGCAGTATTTT. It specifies CASSVQAGGADTQYF.